These T cell receptor beta chains were read from a single sample in a study of blood T cell repertoires in COVID-19. Sequencing was performed with immunoSEQ multiplex PCR; in TCRdb, only in-frame clones are kept and a portion is missing. Of tens of thousands of clones in the sample, 86% are singletons; the top ten hold 1% to 1.5%. Material: peripheral blood. These receptors originate from a woman aged 80 or older with acute or convalescent COVID-19. The CDR3 runs from the conserved cysteine through the conserved F or W. D genes are given only for firm matches. Clone size is stated in some rows and not others, as once, few, many or a class when expanded.

NA TRBJ2-5 TRBD2 TRBV7-7 CASSLARTSPQETQYF TGTGCCAGCAGCTTAGCCCGGACTAGCCCACAAGAGACCCAGTACTTC
NA TRBJ2-1 TRBD2 TRBV3-1/TRBV3-2 CASSRVASGITRHEQFF TGTGCCAGCAGCCGAGTCGCTAGCGGGATCACCCGCCATGAGCAGTTCTTC
NA TRBJ2-5 NA TRBV5-5 CASSLQRVTETQYF TGTGCCAGCAGCTTGCAGCGGGTAACGGAGACCCAGTACTTC
NA TRBJ2-7 NA TRBV19 CASSPSSGWAIYEQYF TGTGCCAGTAGTCCCTCCTCGGGATGGGCAATTTACGAGCAGTACTTC
NA TRBJ1-5 NA TRBV18 CASSLSGQWGNQPQHF TGTGCCAGCTCCCTCTCCGGACAATGGGGCAATCAGCCCCAGCATTTT
NA TRBJ1-4 TRBD1 TRBV7-2 CASSSGTGQTNEKLFF TGTGCCAGCAGCTCAGGGACGGGACAGACTAATGAAAAACTGTTTTTT
NA TRBJ1-2 NA TRBV5-4 CASSLAGRRYGYTF TGTGCCAGCAGCTTGGCAGGGCGTCGTTATGGCTACACCTTC
once TRBJ1-1 TRBD1 TRBV19 CASSTTGVTEAFF TGTGCCAGTAGTACTACAGGGGTCACTGAAGCTTTCTTT
NA TRBJ2-5 NA TRBV30 CAWSTIAQYF TGTGCCTGGAGTACTATTGCCCAGTACTTC
NA TRBJ1-3 NA TRBV9 CASSRGGAILQNTIYF TGTGCCAGCAGCCGTGGGGGGGCCATTCTACAAAACACCATATATTTT